The clone carrying this T cell receptor beta chain has a handful of counts. As yet, its antigen is unknown. 5'RACE template switching generated TCR cDNA, adding a universal primer site and UMIs. A single record per CDR3 protein comes from TCRdb applying MiXCR to the 5' RACE reads. The data hold 230,000 or so distinct CDR3 sequences, with about 3.5% observed a single time. The V end lost 7 bases, the J end lost 0 bases, and 16 bases lay between the germline ends. Germline values: CDR1 DFQATT, CDR2 SNEGSKA (reference sequence). This CDR3 contains 15 residues. The sample comes from a study of T cells after yellow fever vaccination. Whole-study results and caveats: A faster peak, day 5 versus 15, was reached by the weaker secondary response. In post-booster samples, most primary-vaccination clones reappeared (approximately 95% CD4, 88% CD8).

The chain links TRBV20-1 to TRBJ2-1; D remains unclear. Specimen: PBMCs, collected 15 days after the yellow fever booster vaccination. This receptor was taken from a man younger than 30 who received the YFV17D yellow fever vaccine. Written as DNA, the CDR3 is TGCAGTGTTCCGTCGAAAGCGAGCTCCTACAATGAGCAGTTCTTC. Its translation is CSVPSKASSYNEQFF.